This is a list of T cell receptor beta chains from one sample in a study of tumor-infiltrating lymphocytes in primary liver carcinoma. Each CDR3 protein is one row after TCRdb ran MiXCR on the multiplex PCR reads. The repertoire holds about 310,000 distinct CDR3 sequences, with around three fifths as singletons. Sequenced material: peripheral blood. The receptors here all came from a woman younger than 45 with primary liver carcinoma and hepatitis B virus infection. Each CDR3 is given with its conserved first and last residue. The D gene is left open where the match is weak. Rows may omit the clone size; those that give it use once, few, many or a size class.

d_gene: .
abundance: .
v_gene: TRBV11-2
j_gene: TRBJ2-3
CDR3aa: CASSSSSGSSDTQYF
CDR3nt: TGTGCCAGTAGCTCCTCATCCGGGAGCTCAGATACGCAGTATTTT

d_gene: .
abundance: .
v_gene: TRBV6-2/TRBV6-3
j_gene: TRBJ2-7
CDR3aa: CASNPTAGPFYEQYF
CDR3nt: TGTGCCAGCAACCCGACCGCGGGACCCTTCTACGAGCAGTACTTC

d_gene: .
abundance: .
v_gene: TRBV29-1
j_gene: TRBJ2-1
CDR3aa: CSVSPTSVVTAEQFF
CDR3nt: TGCAGCGTTTCCCCCACTAGTGTAGTGACCGCCGAGCAGTTCTTC

d_gene: .
abundance: few
v_gene: TRBV12-3/TRBV12-4
j_gene: TRBJ2-7
CDR3aa: CASSSGTHSYEQYF
CDR3nt: TGTGCCAGCAGTTCCGGGACACACTCCTACGAGCAGTACTTC

d_gene: .
abundance: many
v_gene: TRBV29-1
j_gene: TRBJ2-5
CDR3aa: CSVSSLGGVVETQYF
CDR3nt: TGCAGCGTTTCCTCCTTGGGGGGAGTCGTGGAGACCCAGTACTTC

d_gene: TRBD2
abundance: .
v_gene: TRBV6-5
j_gene: TRBJ2-2
CDR3aa: CASSSRPRTSGRGNTGELFF
CDR3nt: TGTGCCAGCAGTTCCAGACCCAGGACTAGCGGGAGAGGGAACACCGGGGAGCTGTTTTTT

d_gene: .
abundance: few
v_gene: TRBV12-3/TRBV12-4
j_gene: TRBJ1-1
CDR3aa: CASSLALGMNTEAFF
CDR3nt: TGTGCCAGCAGTTTAGCGCTAGGCATGAACACTGAAGCTTTCTTT

d_gene: .
abundance: .
v_gene: TRBV6-2/TRBV6-3
j_gene: TRBJ2-2
CDR3aa: CVTSGSDTGELFF
CDR3nt: TGTGTCACCTCTGGTTCAGACACCGGTGAGCTGTTTTTT

d_gene: .
abundance: many
v_gene: TRBV11-3
j_gene: TRBJ1-6
CDR3aa: CASSLRGLEINSPLHF
CDR3nt: TGTGCCAGCAGCTTGAGAGGTTTGGAGATTAATTCACCCCTCCACTTT

d_gene: TRBD2
abundance: .
v_gene: TRBV4-1
j_gene: TRBJ2-7
CDR3aa: CASSLLAGGYNEQYF
CDR3nt: TGCGCCAGCAGTTTACTAGCGGGAGGTTACAATGAGCAGTACTTC

d_gene: .
abundance: .
v_gene: TRBV5-4
j_gene: TRBJ1-2
CDR3aa: CASSRWGIRGYTF
CDR3nt: TGTGCCAGCAGCCGGTGGGGTATCCGGGGCTACACCTTC

d_gene: .
abundance: .
v_gene: TRBV6-1
j_gene: TRBJ2-7
CDR3aa: CTSSEKVGLRTYEQYF
CDR3nt: TGTACCAGCAGTGAGAAGGTCGGACTCAGAACCTATGAGCAGTACTTC

d_gene: .
abundance: many
v_gene: TRBV11-2
j_gene: TRBJ2-5
CDR3aa: CASSERDVKETQYF
CDR3nt: TGTGCCAGCAGCGAACGGGACGTAAAAGAGACCCAGTACTTC